The clone carrying this T cell receptor (beta chain) appeared a few times. Its cognate antigen is unknown. The source of the sample is a study of T cells after yellow fever vaccination. Study-wide background: Libraries from low-cell-number fractions were prepared with the SMART-Seq v4 Ultra Low Input RNA kit.

The CDR3 spans 14 residues. Germline CDR1 SEHNR, CDR2 FQNEAQ (reference sequence). V was clipped by 5 bases and J by 0 bases, with 10 bases between them. Each CDR3 protein gets one entry after TCRdb re-called the 5' RACE reads with MiXCR. The profile shows roughly 350,000 distinct CDR3 sequences, about 4% of them singletons. Regarding the study as a whole: CD4 and CD8 compartments shared a small share of clonotypes. Peaking on day 5 versus 15, the secondary response was faster but weaker. Sorted repertoires could include abundant contaminating clonotypes from bulk cells.

This clonotype was obtained from a young man who received the YFV17D yellow fever vaccine. The chain has TRBV7-9 and TRBJ1-1; a possible D gene is TRBD1 (6 bases). The starting material was PBMCs, obtained 5 days after the yellow fever booster vaccination. The CDR3: CASSRRQVNTEAFF. CDR3 DNA sequence: TGTGCCAGCAGCCGCCGACAGGTGAACACTGAAGCTTTCTTT.